The rows below give T cell receptor beta chains drawn from one sample of a study of T cell responses to AZD1222 COVID-19 vaccine. The method was immunoSEQ multiplex PCR; TCRdb's version includes in-frame clones alone and lacks a portion of them. The sample records around 150,000 clones, about 91% being singletons. The sample here was peripheral blood, taken on day 0 of AZD1222 vaccination. The receptors stem from an adult in good health. Both conserved end residues are part of each CDR3. The D gene is left open where the match is weak. Part of the rows lack a size; the others show once, few, many or a class for expanded clones.

>-|-|TRBJ2-7|TRBV7-2|13
TGTGCCAGCACCCCGGACGGTTCCTACGAGCAGTACTTC
CASTPDGSYEQYF
>-|TRBD1|TRBJ2-5|TRBV6-6|14
TGTGCCAGCAGCCGGACAGGGGGACGAGAGACCCAGTACTTC
CASSRTGGRETQYF
>-|TRBD1|TRBJ1-2|TRBV4-2|16
TGTGCCAGCAGCCAAGACCCGGACAGGTTCTCCTATGGCTACACCTTC
CASSQDPDRFSYGYTF
>few|-|TRBJ1-1|TRBV11-2|12
TGTGCCAGCAGCTCGCCAGGGAGTGAAGCTTTCTTT
CASSSPGSEAFF
>-|-|TRBJ1-2|TRBV2|14
TGTGCCAGCAGTGAAGGGGTAAATGACTATGGCTACACCTTC
CASSEGVNDYGYTF
>-|-|TRBJ2-3|TRBV18|15
TGTGCCAGCTCCCCCACTGCCACTAGCACAGATACGCAGTATTTT
CASSPTATSTDTQYF
>-|-|TRBJ2-1|TRBV19|14
TGTGCCAGTTCACGAGGACCCTTTTACAATGAGCAGTTCTTC
CASSRGPFYNEQFF
>-|-|TRBJ1-2|TRBV10-3|16
TGTGCCATCAGTGAGCCCGGGCCGCTCACTCCTCATGGCTACACCTTC
CAISEPGPLTPHGYTF
>few|TRBD1|TRBJ1-5|TRBV6-6|15
TGTGCCAGCAGATTACAGGGGATAAGCAATCAGCCCCAGCATTTT
CASRLQGISNQPQHF
>-|-|TRBJ1-3|TRBV10-3|15
TGTGCCATCAGTTACTTGCAGGGTACTGGAAACACCATATATTTT
CAISYLQGTGNTIYF
>-|-|TRBJ1-3|TRBV9|16
TGTGCCAGCAGCCCACCGCCGGGGACTACTGGAAACACCATATATTTT
CASSPPPGTTGNTIYF
>-|-|TRBJ1-2|TRBV3-1/TRBV3-2|15
TGTGCCAGCAGTCAAACCCCAGGGTCTCCCGGAGGCTACACCTTC
CASSQTPGSPGGYTF
>-|TRBD1|TRBJ1-5|TRBV4-1|16
TGCGCCAGCAGCCCCGGACAGGGGGACGTAAATCAGCCCCAGCATTTT
CASSPGQGDVNQPQHF
>-|-|TRBJ1-4|TRBV7-9|11
TGTGCCAGCAGCGGTAGTGAAAAACTGTTTTTT
CASSGSEKLFF
>-|TRBD1|TRBJ1-1|TRBV15|15
TGTGCCACCAGCAGAGTAAAACAGGGGAGCACTGAAGCTTTCTTT
CATSRVKQGSTEAFF
>-|-|TRBJ2-7|TRBV28|14
TGTGCCAGCGGCCAAGGGGGGGCCCCCTACGAGCAGTACTTC
CASGQGGAPYEQYF
>-|TRBD1|TRBJ1-5|TRBV19|15
TGTGCCAGTAGTCCGCCGGGACAGGGGGTGAGGCCCCAGCATTTT
CASSPPGQGVRPQHF
>once|TRBD1|TRBJ2-3|TRBV29-1|14
TGCAGCGTTGAACAGGGGGCGAACCCAGATACGCAGTATTTT
CSVEQGANPDTQYF
>-|-|TRBJ1-2|TRBV4-3|12
TGCGCCAGCAGCCAAGCCGGGGGAGGCTACACCTTC
CASSQAGGGYTF
>-|-|TRBJ1-2|TRBV2|13
TGTGCCAGCAGTGAGAGGGAAAGGGGAGGCTACACCTTC
CASSERERGGYTF
>-|TRBD1|TRBJ1-2|TRBV10-3|16
TGTGCCATCAGTGAGCCTGGTTCTCAGGGGGGCTATGGCTACACCTTC
CAISEPGSQGGYGYTF
>once|-|TRBJ2-7|TRBV19|13
TGTGCCAGTAGCGCACTTAGGGGATACGAGCAGTACTTC
CASSALRGYEQYF
>-|-|TRBJ1-2|TRBV18|15
TGTGCCAGCTCAGACCCAACTTGGACGGCCAATAGCTACACCTTC
CASSDPTWTANSYTF
>-|-|TRBJ1-1|TRBV10-3|13
TGTGCCATCACCAGAGGGCGAGACACTGAAGCTTTCTTT
CAITRGRDTEAFF
>-|-|TRBJ2-2|TRBV6-6|14
TGTGCCAGCAGCATCCTTGGGAACACCGGGGAGCTGTTTTTT
CASSILGNTGELFF
>-|TRBD1|TRBJ1-5|TRBV18|15
TGTGCCAGCTCAGAACGGACAGGAGGCAATCAGCCCCAGCATTTT
CASSERTGGNQPQHF
>-|TRBD1|TRBJ1-4|TRBV5-1|13
TGCGCCAGCAGCTGGACAGGGCGCGAAAAACTGTTTTTT
CASSWTGREKLFF
>-|-|TRBJ1-2|TRBV9|15
TGTGCCAGCAGCGTAGGAGGACAGACTAACTATGGCTACACCTTC
CASSVGGQTNYGYTF
>once|-|TRBJ1-6|TRBV18|17
TGTGCCAGCTCGCGGGAGGCCAGGGCAGAGTCGAATTCACCCCTCCACTTT
CASSREARAESNSPLHF
>-|TRBD2|TRBJ2-1|TRBV7-9|17
TGTGCCAGCAGCTTAGGGATACCTAGCGGGGTCTACAATGAGCAGTTCTTC
CASSLGIPSGVYNEQFF
>-|-|TRBJ2-2|TRBV5-6|15
TGTGCCAGCAGCTTCGGGGATTATGACACCGGGGAGCTGTTTTTT
CASSFGDYDTGELFF
>few|-|TRBJ1-1|TRBV25-1|18
TGTGCCAGCAGTGACGCCGGAGGGCCGGACGGGTGGGCCACTGAAGCTTTCTTT
CASSDAGGPDGWATEAFF
>-|-|TRBJ2-7|TRBV5-4|13
TGTGCCAGCAGCTTGGACGGGACGGGGGAGCAGTACTTC
CASSLDGTGEQYF
>once|-|TRBJ1-3|TRBV5-6|15
TGTGCCAGCAGCTCGCCCACAGAATTTCAAAACACCATATATTTT
CASSSPTEFQNTIYF
>-|-|TRBJ2-2|TRBV19|16
TGTGCCAGTAGTGGAGAAACTCTGACAGGCACCGGGGAGCTGTTTTTT
CASSGETLTGTGELFF
>-|-|TRBJ1-1|TRBV6-2/TRBV6-3|15
TGTGCCAGCAGTTCCCCGACTGGGGTCGTCACTGAAGCTTTCTTT
CASSSPTGVVTEAFF
>-|TRBD2|TRBJ2-7|TRBV18|16
TGTGCCAGCTCACCGCCGACTAGCGGCAAACCCTACGAGCAGTACTTC
CASSPPTSGKPYEQYF